This section outlines one T cell receptor (beta chain) sequence together with its context. Its antigen target is currently unknown. No base qualities exist here, and no much larger clone lies one base off it. TCRbeta CDR3 regions were amplified from genomic DNA using the immunoSEQ Assay, a bias-controlled multiplex PCR. As for the authors' bioinformatics: The number of nucleated cells in each sample was estimated by amplification of reference gene primers within the assay. To quantify the absolute abundance of each unique TCRbeta CDR3 rearrangement, sequence reads were collapsed and filtered. For each sample, productive Simpson clonality was calculated as the square root of Simpson's diversity index over productive rearrangements. TCRdb retrieved this table from immuneACCESS and kept in-frame rearrangements only. Not all clones are present; in checked studies, unresolved V genes account for under half, and no reason is known for the remainder. V, J and clone size are taken as reported in that table, and D and trimming were inferred from the DNA itself. This sample holds 160,000 or so clones; just under 90% were observed only once. Jointly, the top ten make up 10% of the sample.

V drops 3 bases and J drops 3 bases, leaving 8 bases in between. The cysteine opens and the phenylalanine closes a CDR3 of 13 amino acids. Only the CDR3 region is kept as DNA, spanning 39 bases read in frame from base 1. CDR1 GTSNPN and CDR2 SVGIG are derived from the germline V gene (reference sequence). At one collaborating source in Seattle, patients were enrolled during active infection and were followed longitudinally through the course of disease. The collaborating institutions used their own protocols to collect whole blood in K2EDTA tubes. For TCRbeta analysis, collaborator samples were shipped as frozen whole blood, as isolated PBMCs, or as DNA extracted from either sample type. This entry comes from a study of blood T cell repertoires in COVID-19 (dated by TCRdb to between 2020 and 2021). A note on the overall study: Collaborator samples came from the United States, Italy and Spain and covered acute and convalescent phases of COVID-19. HLA class I and class II types, where available, came from metadata supplied by the sample provider rather than from assay-based typing. The samples were drawn from the first 160 participants of the ongoing ImmuneRACE study and from 1,254 subjects provided by 6 global collaborators. The repertoires were released in a freely available public database meant as a resource for research on the immune response to SARS-CoV-2. Deeply sampled blood TCRbeta repertoires from subjects exposed to, actively infected with, or recovered from COVID-19 were included in the dataset. A de-identified subject ID, COVID-19 status, age in years and sex were almost always included in the sample metadata. The prospective study material was composed of cDNA or gDNA derived from T cells, B-cell-depleted T cells, or PBMCs.

The paper as a whole reports these results and caveats: The quantity of clinical and demographic metadata differed by source and by participant and was supplied without curation.

The source of this sequence is a woman aged 70-85 years with COVID-19, enrolled during active disease. Here the chain combines TRBV30 and TRBJ1-4; no D segment can be confidently identified. Sequencing was carried out using peripheral blood. The DNA reads as follows: TGTGCCTGGAGGGAGTCAGCTAATGAAAAACTGTTTTTT. Translated, it gives CAWRESANEKLFF.